This is a list of T cell receptor beta chains from one sample in a study of T cells after yellow fever vaccination. Each CDR3 protein gets one entry after TCRdb re-called the 5' RACE reads with MiXCR. The top ten hold roughly a sixth of the sample, which has roughly 400,000 distinct CDR3 sequences, roughly a sixth seen once. The material was PBMCs, obtained before the yellow fever booster vaccination. These TCRs come from a man in his late teens or twenties who received the YFV17D yellow fever vaccine. The CDR3 runs from the conserved cysteine through the conserved F or W. The order of the fields is V gene, clone size, CDR3 length, D gene, J gene, CDR3 protein, CDR3 DNA. D genes are given only for firm matches. The size entry is marked missing in some rows and otherwise reads once, few, many or a size class.

>TRBV4-3|few|15|-|TRBJ1-6
CASSPRRGRNSPLHF
TGCGCCAGCAGCCCGCGACGGGGCCGCAATTCACCCCTCCACTTT
>TRBV4-2|few|15|TRBD1|TRBJ2-2
CASSRQGEGVGELFF
TGTGCCAGCAGCCGACAGGGGGAGGGAGTCGGGGAGCTGTTTTTT
>TRBV12-3/TRBV12-4|-|14|-|TRBJ1-5
CASRNGILNQPQHF
TGTGCCAGCAGAAACGGGATCCTCAATCAGCCCCAGCATTTT
>TRBV6-5|many|15|-|TRBJ1-2
CASSYSPNSGYGYTF
TGTGCCAGCAGTTACTCCCCCAATTCGGGCTATGGCTACACCTTC
>TRBV20-1|few|13|-|TRBJ2-7
CSALPGGRHEQYF
TGCAGTGCCCTCCCTGGGGGGCGCCACGAGCAGTACTTC
>TRBV7-2|few|16|-|TRBJ2-3
CASSLIGEPISDTQYF
TGTGCCAGCAGCTTAATCGGGGAGCCTATCTCAGATACGCAGTATTTT
>TRBV7-9|-|15|-|TRBJ1-4
CASSPPAERNEKLFF
TGTGCCAGCAGCCCCCCCGCGGAACGAAATGAAAAACTGTTTTTT
>TRBV7-9|few|12|-|TRBJ1-1
CASSSYAYEAFF
TGTGCCAGCAGCTCCTATGCTTATGAAGCTTTCTTT
>TRBV4-3|-|14|-|TRBJ1-5
CASSQSWEDQPKHF
TGCGCCAGCAGCCAGTCATGGGAGGATCAGCCCAAGCATTTT
>TRBV18|-|16|TRBD2|TRBJ2-7
CASSPGFGLAVYEQYF
TGTGCCAGCTCACCGGGATTCGGACTAGCGGTTTACGAGCAGTACTTC
>TRBV6-5|few|16|-|TRBJ2-1
CASSYLYRDSYNEQFF
TGTGCCAGCAGTTACCTGTACAGGGACTCCTACAATGAGCAGTTCTTC
>TRBV6-6|-|15|-|TRBJ2-2
CASSDLDRNTGELFF
TGTGCCAGCAGTGATCTAGATCGGAACACCGGGGAGCTGTTTTTT
>TRBV15|few|17|-|TRBJ2-1
CATSRTSSGASGNEQFF
TGTGCCACCAGCAGGACTTCATCCGGGGCGTCCGGGAATGAGCAGTTCTTC
>TRBV7-8|-|14|TRBD1|TRBJ1-2
CASSLADRAYGYTF
TGTGCCAGCAGCTTAGCGGACAGGGCCTACGGCTACACCTTC
>TRBV7-9|few|14|TRBD1|TRBJ1-1
CASSSGQGATEAFF
TGTGCCAGCAGCTCGGGACAGGGGGCCACTGAAGCTTTCTTT
>TRBV5-1|few|18|-|TRBJ2-1
CASSSSRRRLAATYEQFF
TGCGCCAGCAGCTCCTCACGCCGCCGACTCGCCGCTACGTATGAGCAGTTCTTC
>TRBV4-1|few|15|-|TRBJ2-7
CASSHPIGGTYEQYF
TGCGCCAGCAGCCACCCGATCGGGGGAACCTACGAGCAGTACTTC
>TRBV20-1|-|11|-|TRBJ1-2
CSARRALGYTF
TGCAGTGCTAGGCGGGCGTTGGGCTACACCTTC
>TRBV5-1|many|12|TRBD2|TRBJ2-7
CASSPLGGEQYF
TGCGCCAGCAGCCCCCTGGGGGGGGAGCAGTACTTC
>TRBV28|-|16|TRBD2|TRBJ2-3
CASPPVGTTDTDTQYF
TGTGCCAGCCCTCCGGTGGGGACTACTGACACAGATACGCAGTATTTT
>TRBV28|-|15|-|TRBJ1-5
CASSLGGWNNQPQHF
TGTGCCAGCAGTTTAGGGGGTTGGAACAATCAGCCCCAGCATTTT
>TRBV20-1|-|12|-|TRBJ2-4
CSAVWDTNIQYF
TGCAGTGCTGTATGGGACACAAACATTCAGTACTTC
>TRBV5-1|-|13|TRBD2|TRBJ2-1
CASSLGGGYEQFF
TGCGCCAGCAGCTTGGGCGGGGGGTATGAGCAGTTCTTC
>TRBV29-1|-|14|-|TRBJ1-1
CSANNPGMRTEAFF
TGCAGCGCCAACAATCCGGGGATGAGAACTGAAGCTTTCTTT
>TRBV27|few|14|-|TRBJ1-1
CASSVGFSNTEAFF
TGTGCCAGCAGCGTGGGGTTTTCGAACACTGAAGCTTTCTTT
>TRBV7-9|-|12|-|TRBJ2-1
CASSLDRPEQFF
TGTGCCAGCAGCCTAGATAGGCCTGAGCAGTTCTTC
>TRBV12-3/TRBV12-4|-|13|-|TRBJ1-1
CASSQQLNTEAFF
TGTGCCAGCAGCCAACAGCTAAACACTGAAGCTTTCTTT
>TRBV29-1|-|13|TRBD1|TRBJ1-1
CSVEGTGDTEAFF
TGCAGCGTTGAAGGGACAGGGGACACTGAAGCTTTCTTT
>TRBV7-8|-|16|-|TRBJ2-1
CASRALPGGFDNEQFF
TGTGCCAGCAGAGCTCTTCCCGGGGGTTTTGACAATGAGCAGTTCTTC
>TRBV7-2|few|12|-|TRBJ1-2
CASSFSEQGLTF
TGTGCCAGCAGCTTCTCAGAACAGGGTCTCACCTTC
>TRBV9|-|16|TRBD1|TRBJ2-5
CASSVAGTGGSETQYF
TGTGCCAGCAGCGTAGCTGGGACAGGGGGCTCAGAGACCCAGTACTTC
>TRBV24-1|few|11|-|TRBJ1-1
CATSEGREAFF
TGTGCCACCAGTGAAGGAAGGGAAGCTTTCTTT
>TRBV7-9|-|14|-|TRBJ1-5
CASSLSSGDQPQHF
TGTGCCAGCAGCTTATCTTCAGGGGATCAGCCCCAGCATTTT
>TRBV4-1|few|13|-|TRBJ2-1
CASSQVVSDEQFF
TGCGCCAGCAGCCAAGTCGTGAGCGATGAGCAGTTCTTC
>TRBV12-3/TRBV12-4|few|16|TRBD1|TRBJ2-3
CASSFGQGGSTDTQYF
TGTGCCAGCAGTTTTGGACAGGGGGGAAGCACAGATACGCAGTATTTT
>TRBV5-1|-|15|-|TRBJ1-6
CASSLVGNYNSPLHF
TGCGCCAGCAGCTTGGTAGGCAACTATAATTCACCCCTCCACTTT
>TRBV20-1|few|15|-|TRBJ1-5
CSATGVFLGAQPQHF
TGCAGTGCTACCGGAGTGTTCCTGGGAGCTCAGCCCCAGCATTTT
>TRBV9|few|16|TRBD2|TRBJ2-5
CASSAGTSGGGETQYF
TGTGCCAGCAGCGCAGGGACTAGCGGGGGGGGTGAGACCCAGTACTTC
>TRBV5-1|-|13|-|TRBJ2-5
CASSLQDRETQYF
TGCGCCAGCAGCTTGCAGGATAGAGAGACCCAGTACTTC
>TRBV30|-|15|-|TRBJ2-3
CAWSVQGSGVDTQYF
TGTGCCTGGAGTGTACAGGGGTCGGGGGTAGATACGCAGTATTTT
>TRBV27|-|13|-|TRBJ2-3
CASSLTYRDTQYF
TGTGCCAGCAGTTTGACTTATAGAGATACGCAGTATTTT
>TRBV7-9|many|13|-|TRBJ1-2
CASSLQGIYGYTF
TGTGCCAGCAGCTTACAGGGTATCTATGGCTACACCTTC
>TRBV12-3/TRBV12-4|-|15|-|TRBJ2-5
CASRRGTGGQETQYF
TGTGCCAGCAGGCGGGGGACAGGTGGGCAAGAGACCCAGTACTTC
>TRBV20-1|-|12|-|TRBJ2-4
CSVGLGENIQYF
TGCAGTGTCGGGTTAGGGGAAAACATTCAGTACTTC
>TRBV11-2|-|15|-|TRBJ2-3
CASSLGTHGTDTQYF
TGTGCCAGCAGTCTCGGGACACACGGCACAGATACGCAGTATTTT
>TRBV6-5|-|14|-|TRBJ1-1
CASSYGGQVTEAFF
TGTGCCAGCAGTTACGGGGGGCAGGTCACTGAAGCTTTCTTT
>TRBV5-1|-|16|TRBD2|TRBJ2-2
CASSLSGTRGTGELFF
TGCGCCAGCAGCTTGTCCGGGACTAGGGGGACCGGGGAGCTGTTTTTT
>TRBV6-9|-|15|-|TRBJ1-1
CASSLKNRVHTEAFF
TGTGCCAGCAGTTTGAAAAACAGGGTGCACACTGAAGCTTTCTTT
>TRBV9|few|15|-|TRBJ2-3
CASSSLGFRTDTQYF
TGTGCCAGCAGCTCCTTGGGGTTTCGCACAGATACGCAGTATTTT
>TRBV6-2/TRBV6-3|few|15|-|TRBJ1-5
CASVYRLGGTQPQHF
TGTGCCAGCGTGTACAGGCTCGGTGGTACTCAGCCCCAGCATTTT
>TRBV5-1|-|15|TRBD1|TRBJ2-7
CASSFGTGSSYEQYF
TGCGCCAGCAGCTTCGGGACAGGGAGCTCCTACGAGCAGTACTTC
>TRBV7-6|-|14|-|TRBJ1-6
CASSGGAFDSPLHF
TGTGCCAGCAGCGGGGGGGCTTTTGATTCACCCCTCCACTTT
>TRBV5-8|many|16|-|TRBJ1-4
CASSLGSAGLNEKLFF
TGTGCCAGCAGCCTGGGTTCGGCAGGCTTAAACGAAAAACTGTTTTTT
>TRBV7-2|few|15|-|TRBJ1-3
CASSTQQSSGNTIYF
TGTGCCAGCAGCACCCAACAGAGCTCTGGAAACACCATATATTTT
>TRBV7-8|many|13|-|TRBJ2-7
CASSLSTDYEQYF
TGTGCCAGCAGCTTATCGACAGACTACGAGCAGTACTTC
>TRBV7-2|few|14|TRBD1|TRBJ1-1
CASSGQGALTEAFF
TGTGCCAGCAGCGGACAGGGGGCTCTTACTGAAGCTTTCTTT
>TRBV28|few|14|-|TRBJ2-5
CASSFLGLGETQYF
TGTGCCAGCAGTTTTTTGGGGTTGGGGGAGACCCAGTACTTC